A single sample is the source of the 27 T cell receptor beta chains below, sequenced in a study of shared clonotypes between healthy human individuals. TCRdb keeps only in-frame clones here, not all; method: immunoSEQ multiplex PCR. The profile shows hundreds of thousands of clones, around 73% of them singletons. The sample comprised memory CD4+ T cells sorted from blood. Subset: CD45RA-negative fraction. These TCRs come from a woman in her 30s in good health.

The chain uses TRBV29-1 and TRBJ2-5; 7 bases line up with TRBD2. Per germline, CDR1 SQVTM and CDR2 ANQGSEA. The CDR3 spans 16 residues. After removal of 7 bases from V and 2 bases from J, the junction contained 16 bases not matched to a gene. CDR3 bases: TGCAGCGCACGCCTTATGATAGCGGGCTTACAAGAGACCCAGTACTTC. Residues: CSARLMIAGLQETQYF.

V is TRBV5-1 and J is TRBJ1-2; 9 positions match TRBD1. Losses at the gene ends were 4 bases for V and 7 bases for J; bases not matched to a gene: 5. Germline V lookup: CDR1 SGHRS, CDR2 YFSETQ. The CDR3 is 13 residues long. CDR3 nucleotide sequence: TGCGCCAGCAGCCGGGGACAGGGCGGTGGCTACACCTTC. Residues: CASSRGQGGGYTF.

The table lists this clone with a count of one. The V and J genes are TRBV7-8 and TRBJ2-1, with TRBD2 as a possible D gene (6 bases). With 2 bases removed from V and 5 bases from J, the gap between germline ends came to 13 bases. The CDR3 spans 15 residues. Germline CDR1 reads SGHVS; CDR2 reads FQNEAQ. The chain's CDR3 is CASSLRSGRNNEQFF. The CDR3 DNA reads TGTGCCAGCAGCTTAAGGAGCGGGCGAAACAATGAGCAGTTCTTC.

The rearrangement joins TRBV5-1 to TRBJ2-3; D unresolved. The germline V and J ends were trimmed by 0 bases and 0 bases, with 11 bases remaining between them. The CDR3 spans 16 residues. The germline CDR1 and CDR2 sequences are SGHRS and YFSETQ. In DNA form, the CDR3 reads TGCGCCAGCAGCTTGGCTTCCGGAACTAGCACAGATACGCAGTATTTT. Translated, it gives CASSLASGTSTDTQYF.

There are many counts of this clone. The rearrangement uses TRBV9 and TRBJ2-2; D is tentatively TRBD1 or TRBD2 (5 bases each). Deletions cut 0 bases from V and 3 bases from J, with 9 bases between. This CDR3 region has 15 residues. CDR1 is SGDLS, CDR2 YYNGEE, per germline. Here the CDR3 reads CASSVGGVHTGELFF. The CDR3, as DNA: TGTGCCAGCAGCGTAGGAGGGGTTCACACCGGGGAGCTGTTTTTT.

The V call is TRBV7-9, the J call TRBJ1-1; 9 bases map to TRBD1. V trimming: 3 bases; J trimming: 5 bases; junction bases outside the gene matches: 13. Germline CDR1 is SEHNR and CDR2 is FQNEAQ (reference sequence). This CDR3 region has 17 residues. CDR3 nucleotide sequence: TGTGCCAGCAGCTTTTTGGGACAGGGTAAAGGTAGGACTGAAGCTTTCTTT. Encoded protein: CASSFLGQGKGRTEAFF. The whole variable domain, remainder taken from reference TRBV7-9 and TRBJ1-1, is DTGVSQNPRHKITKRGQNVTFRCDPISEHNRLYWYRQTLGQGPEFLTYFQNEAQLEKSRLLSDRFSAERPKGSFSTLEIQRTEQGDSAMYLCASSFLGQGKGRTEAFFGQGTRLTVV.

The chain links TRBV15 to TRBJ2-1; D not resolved. CDR1 and CDR2 from the germline V gene are LNHNV and YYDKDF (reference sequence). This CDR3 is built from 16 residues. V was cut by 0 bases and J by 2 bases, with 11 bases left in between. Written as DNA, the CDR3 is TGTGCCACCAGCAGAGATCTGGGCGGACCCTACAATGAGCAGTTCTTC. This gives the protein CATSRDLGGPYNEQFF.

The chain recombines TRBV19 with TRBJ1-5; TRBD1 matches 8 bases. CDR1 and CDR2 (germline): LNHDA, SQIVND (reference sequence). The CDR3 covers 16 residues. The junction had 6 bases not matched to a gene; V was cut back by 3 bases and J by 2 bases. The CDR3 region has the DNA TGTGCCAGTAGTATCACACTACAGGGGGGCAATCAGCCCCAGCATTTT. This sequence encodes CASSITLQGGNQPQHF.

The chain carries TRBV7-9 and TRBJ2-1; D gene unclear. This CDR3 region has 12 residues. Germline CDR1 reads SEHNR; CDR2 reads FQNEAQ (reference sequence). With 5 bases removed from V and 5 bases from J, the gap between germline ends came to 7 bases. The CDR3 DNA follows: TGTGCCAGCAGCCTATACCACAATGAGCAGTTCTTC. Residues: CASSLYHNEQFF.

The rearrangement uses TRBV27 and TRBJ1-3, with a tentative D call TRBD1 (6 bases). The V end lost 5 bases, the J end lost 3 bases, and 8 bases lay between the germline ends. Germline V CDR1 and CDR2: MNHEY, SMNVEV (reference sequence). The CDR3 totals 13 residues. CDR3 residues: CASSPGDGNTIYF. CDR3 DNA: TGTGCCAGCAGTCCAGGGGATGGAAACACCATATATTTT.

This clone was observed once. The chain combines TRBV28 with TRBJ2-3; TRBD2 is a possible D gene (5 bases). Trimming cost V 2 bases and J 6 bases, with 6 bases left between them. The germline V gene encodes CDR1 MDHEN and CDR2 SYDVKM. There are 12 residues in the CDR3. The CDR3 loop reads CASSLREDTQYF. In DNA, the CDR3 is TGTGCCAGCAGTTTAAGGGAGGATACGCAGTATTTT.

The table lists this clone with many counts. V gene TRBV11-2 combines with J gene TRBJ2-2; no reliable D call. The CDR3 sequence is 14 residues long. Germline V lookup: CDR1 SGHAT, CDR2 FQNNGV. Trimming cost V 2 bases and J 1 base, with 5 bases left between them. The CDR3: CASSLQGNTGELFF. CDR3 in DNA: TGTGCCAGCAGCTTACAAGGGAACACCGGGGAGCTGTTTTTT.

The chain uses TRBV28 and TRBJ1-1, with 7 bases identical to TRBD1. The V segment lost 6 bases and the J segment 2 bases; nucleotides outside the gene matches: 6. Germline CDR1 is MDHEN and CDR2 is SYDVKM. The CDR3 totals 14 residues. DNA of the CDR3: TGTGCCAGCAGAACACAGGGGCGTAACACTGAAGCTTTCTTT. Translated: CASRTQGRNTEAFF.

A few counts support this clone. The V call is TRBV4-1, the J call TRBJ1-2, with TRBD1 identical over 7 bases. There are 16 residues in the CDR3. V was pared by 2 bases and J by 0 bases, with 6 bases of the junction left unmatched. Per germline, CDR1 MGHRA and CDR2 YSYEKL. CDR3 protein: CASSQSRTGANYGYTF. The DNA of the CDR3 is TGCGCCAGCAGCCAATCGAGGACAGGCGCTAACTATGGCTACACCTTC.

This clone was found once. The chain joins TRBV28 to TRBJ1-2; D is unresolved. CDR1 is MDHEN and CDR2 is SYDVKM in the germline V gene. The CDR3 length is 12 residues. Trimming shortened V by 7 bases and J by 4 bases, and 10 bases separated the two germline ends. This chain's CDR3 is CASTTYSYGYTF. The CDR3 DNA follows: TGTGCCAGCACCACGTACTCCTATGGCTACACCTTC.

The chain couples TRBV5-8 to TRBJ2-5, with TRBD1 matching over 9 bases. Looked up from germline, CDR1 is SGHTS and CDR2 is YDEGEE. The V and J ends lost 2 bases and 4 bases, in that order; junction bases with no gene match: 3. This CDR3 comprises 14 residues. DNA of the CDR3: TGTGCCAGCAGCTTTGGGACAGGGATAGAGACCCAGTACTTC. Protein product: CASSFGTGIETQYF. The full variable domain, completed using reference TRBV5-8 and TRBJ2-5, is EAGVTQSPTHLIKTRGQQATLRCSPISGHTSVYWYQQALGLGLQFLLWYDEGEERNRGNFPPRFSGRQFPNYSSELNVNALELEDSALYLCASSFGTGIETQYFGPGTRLLVL.

This chain links TRBV19 with TRBJ1-2, with D perhaps matching TRBD1 (5 bases). Germline CDR1 LNHDA, CDR2 SQIVND (reference sequence). The CDR3 extends over 13 amino acids. V lost 6 bases, J lost 10 bases, and 18 bases lay in between. The CDR3 region is CASSPTGTPTYTF. The CDR3 bases are TGTGCCAGTAGCCCCACCGGGACTCCCACCTACACCTTC.

The V and J genes are TRBV25-1 and TRBJ2-5; perhaps TRBD2 as D (6 bases). CDR3 length: 14 amino acids. Trimming took 1 base from V and 5 from J, leaving 11 bases between them. Per germline, CDR1 MGHDK and CDR2 SYGVNS. CDR3 region: CASSEWFGGETQYF. The CDR3 DNA sequence: TGTGCCAGCAGTGAATGGTTTGGAGGGGAGACCCAGTACTTC.

The gene calls are TRBV11-2 and TRBJ2-1, with D possibly being TRBD2 (5 bases). The CDR3 runs to 13 residues. V was pared by 1 base and J by 6 bases, with 7 bases between. Germline V CDR1 and CDR2: SGHAT, FQNNGV. The CDR3 coding sequence is TGTGCCAGCAGCTTAGTTCGGGGCAATGAGCAGTTCTTC. As protein: CASSLVRGNEQFF. The full variable domain, its missing parts supplied by reference TRBV11-2 and TRBJ2-1, is EAGVAQSPRYKIIEKRQSVAFWCNPISGHATLYWYQQILGQGPKLLIQFQNNGVVDDSQLPKDRFSAERLKGVDSTLKIQPAKLEDSAVYLCASSLVRGNEQFFGPGTRLTVL.

This chain connects TRBV21-1 to TRBJ1-2. TRBV21-1 is a pseudogene locus. The CDR3 loop spans 11 amino acids. The CDR3 here is CASSSPSGYTF. In DNA, the CDR3 is TGTGCCAGCAGCAGCCCTAGTGGCTACACCTTC.

This clone was observed a few times. The chain carries TRBV7-2 and TRBJ2-7; a weak D match, TRBD1 (5 bases). The germline V and J ends were trimmed by 5 bases and 6 bases, with 20 bases remaining between them. CDR1 is SGHTA and CDR2 is FQGNSA in the germline V gene. The CDR3 totals 15 residues. CDR3 in amino acids: CASSRSVMTESEQYF. CDR3 in DNA: TGTGCCAGCAGCAGGAGCGTAATGACAGAGTCCGAGCAGTACTTC.

Only one count was recorded for this clone. The V gene is TRBV7-2, the J gene TRBJ2-3; D call uncertain. CDR3 length: 15 amino acids. Germline-derived CDR1 and CDR2 are SGHTA and FQGNSA. V lost 5 bases, J lost 0 bases, and 12 bases lay in between. CDR3 in amino acids: CASSLVVVSTDTQYF. Written as DNA, the CDR3 is TGTGCCAGCAGCCTCGTTGTCGTTAGCACAGATACGCAGTATTTT.

The rearrangement joins TRBV6-5 to TRBJ1-1, with 10 bases that match TRBD1. With 5 bases clipped from V and 6 bases from J, the junction kept 3 bases outside the gene matches. Germline V CDR1 and CDR2: MNHEY, SVGAGI. The CDR3 runs to 13 residues. CDR3 amino acids: CASSPTGGAEAFF. The CDR3 DNA sequence: TGTGCCAGCAGTCCGACAGGGGGCGCTGAAGCTTTCTTT.

V and J are TRBV4-1 and TRBJ2-5; D may be TRBD1 or TRBD2 (5 bases each). V was shortened by 4 bases and J by 6 bases, with 18 bases between the two germline ends. Germline V gene sequence: CDR1 MGHRA, CDR2 YSYEKL. This CDR3 comprises 15 residues. The CDR3 bases are TGCGCCAGCAGCCCCGGCCTGGGGGAGCGTCAGACCCAGTACTTC. This gives the protein CASSPGLGERQTQYF.

The rearrangement links TRBV28 to TRBJ1-5; D is perhaps TRBD1 (6 bases). The CDR3 has 16 residues. The germline V and J ends were trimmed by 8 bases and 0 bases, with 17 bases remaining between them. CDR1 is MDHEN and CDR2 is SYDVKM in the germline V gene. The CDR3 DNA is TGTGCCAGCGGACAGCCAGGGGACGTTAGCAATCAGCCCCAGCATTTT. Its translation is CASGQPGDVSNQPQHF.

This chain links TRBV7-2 with TRBJ2-7; no definite D call. There are 14 residues in the CDR3. Trimming removed 5 bases at V and 6 bases at J, with 17 bases between. Germline V gives CDR1 SGHTA, CDR2 FQGNSA. CDR3 loop: CASSRQLFRAEQYF. The CDR3 DNA is TGTGCCAGCAGCCGGCAGCTATTTCGAGCCGAGCAGTACTTC.

The sample holds one count of this clone. The chain is built from TRBV29-1 and TRBJ2-5; D may be TRBD2 (6 bases). The CDR3 loop spans 13 amino acids. Germline values: CDR1 SQVTM, CDR2 ANQGSEA. V was cut by 6 bases and J by 3 bases, with 14 bases left in between. This CDR3 reads CSVPRGWEETQYF. DNA of the CDR3: TGCAGCGTCCCTCGGGGGTGGGAAGAGACCCAGTACTTC.